The present entry profiles one T cell receptor (beta chain) with its context. The data stem from a study of T cell changes during pregnancy in multiple sclerosis. The V gene's germline CDR1 is MNHNY and CDR2 SVGAGI (reference sequence). The CDR3 totals 11 residues. V gave up 2 bases and J gave up 7 bases, with 6 bases separating them. TCRdb's table, derived via immunoSEQ multiplex PCR, lists solely in-frame clones and lacks some. The profile shows about 100,000 clones, around nine tenths of them singletons. Sequences were derived from peripheral blood, sampled in the second trimester of pregnancy. This chain links TRBV6-6 with TRBJ2-7, with D possibly TRBD1 on 5 matching bases. The sequence derives from a female donor with multiple sclerosis, enrolled in a pregnancy study. This CDR3 reads CASSYRGEQYF. CDR3 nucleotide sequence: TGTGCCAGCAGTTACAGGGGAGAGCAGTACTTC.